What follows is one TCR beta chain and its context. Its antigen remains unidentified. No qualities accompany the bases; no much larger clone lies one base away. From its cysteine to its phenylalanine, the CDR3 spans 12 amino acids. The read is trimmed to its CDR3 DNA, 36 bases read in frame from base 1. Cut back by 3 bases and 4 bases, the V and J ends lie 6 bases apart. Per the germline V gene, MGHDK is the CDR1 and SYGVNS is the CDR2. This sample is drawn from a study of CD8+ T cells in alopecia areata (dated by TCRdb to between 2018 and 2020). In the study overall: High-throughput TCRbeta sequencing was used to examine T cell clonal expansion in alopecia areata in both the C3H/HeJ mouse model and human patients. RNA came from the PAXgene miRNA kit for fixed scalp, the miRNeasy kit for PBMCs, and the RNeasy kit for mouse skin. In humans, TCRbeta sequencing was performed on scalp tissue and on sorted CD4+ and CD8+ peripheral blood T cells from healthy controls and from patients with patchy or totalis/universalis alopecia areata. Amplification of TCRbeta CDR3 regions was done by immunoSEQ multiplex PCR using 35 Vbeta forward primers and 13 Jbeta reverse primers. Clonality in the scalp was compared among normal scalp (n=4), patchy alopecia areata scalp (n=8), and alopecia totalis/universalis scalp (n=8).

The protocol used for the library was the immunoSEQ multiplex PCR assay. RNA was extracted from all samples and reverse transcribed into cDNA, which served as template for TCR sequencing. First-strand cDNA was synthesized using SuperScript III with a 2:1 mix of oligo-dT and random hexamers. A synthetic immune receptor repertoire was used to measure amplification bias, and any remaining bias was corrected computationally. The source study handled its data this way. Raw reads were preprocessed to remove errors, and CDR3 was defined according to IMGT conventions as the region from the conserved cysteine to phenylalanine. To get clonality, Shannon entropy was normalized by log2 of the number of productive unique TCRs and the result was subtracted from 1. Whether scalp clones were CD4 or CD8 was inferred by matching scalp TCRbeta sequences against CD4 and CD8 repertoires sorted from blood. The table was pulled from immuneACCESS by TCRdb, which kept in-frame rearrangements only. Such tables lose some clones; where checked, under half of the loss comes from unresolved V genes, and the rest has no known cause. That table is the source of V, J and clone size, and D and trimming were worked out from the DNA. This sample gives approximately 13,000 clones in total; roughly 61% of them show up just once. The ten largest account for roughly 3.5% of the sample.

CD4+ cells from a few biomarker-study patients were further sorted into CD25+CD127- cells. Lesional scalp punch biopsies and peripheral blood were obtained from alopecia areata patients. After PBMCs were isolated by density centrifugation and stained for CD3, CD4 and CD8, a FACSAria was used to sort CD4+ and CD8+ T cells. Untreated alopecia areata patients were recruited as part of a multicenter biomarker study. General conclusions and limits of the study: Compared with normal scalp, lesional scalp, particularly in alopecia totalis/universalis, had higher clonality and more expanded CD8+ clones, which suggests antigenic drive. Unlike mouse skin, where gammadelta T cells dominate, normal human skin contains resident alphabeta T cells that get sequenced too, which complicates analysis of the scalp TCR repertoire. Shared TCR sequences between patients were less evident than in mice, which may be partly attributable to HLA diversity in the patient population.

The receptor's source is a human donor with alopecia areata. Input material: CD4+ Tregs sorted from blood. The chain is assembled from TRBV25-1 and TRBJ1-2, with the D gene not clear enough to name. The encoded CDR3 is CASSDSGYGYTF. The DNA sequence is as follows: TGTGCCAGCAGTGACAGCGGCTATGGCTACACCTTC.